These T cell receptor beta chains were read from a single sample in a study of T cells expressing NK-cell markers. For each CDR3 protein, TCRdb gives one entry from its re-call of the 5' RACE reads, without DNA. The sample totals around 100,000 distinct CDR3 sequences. The specimen sequenced was blood T cells: a sorted CD56 or NKG2C T cell subset, CD4+ or CD8+ T cells, or bulk PBMC T cells (not recorded which). Receptor source: a woman aged 18 to 75 in good health. Each CDR3 is given with its conserved first and last residue. Some rows mark clone size as missing; the rest say once, few, many or name a class of expanded clone.

cdr3_aa: CASSQEWQGRYGYTF
v_call: TRBV4-3
j_call: TRBJ1-2
clone_size: NA

cdr3_aa: CASSIVDTRGLHF
v_call: TRBV7-9
j_call: TRBJ1-6
clone_size: NA

cdr3_aa: CASSSLAGGITGELFF
v_call: TRBV6-2/TRBV6-3
j_call: TRBJ2-2
clone_size: NA

cdr3_aa: CASSQAWGGQGRSETQYF
v_call: TRBV4-3
j_call: TRBJ2-5
clone_size: NA

cdr3_aa: CAISDSGQGYEQYF
v_call: TRBV10-3
j_call: TRBJ2-7
clone_size: NA

cdr3_aa: CASSGQHSSYEQYF
v_call: TRBV27
j_call: TRBJ2-7
clone_size: medium-sized

cdr3_aa: CASSSDGNQPQHF
v_call: TRBV7-3
j_call: TRBJ1-5
clone_size: NA

cdr3_aa: CASSTGLAGIIPNEQFF
v_call: TRBV7-9
j_call: TRBJ2-1
clone_size: NA

cdr3_aa: CASSFLAGGGASKRDTQYF
v_call: TRBV27
j_call: TRBJ2-3
clone_size: NA

cdr3_aa: CASSSGVGTDTQYF
v_call: TRBV12-3/TRBV12-4
j_call: TRBJ2-3
clone_size: NA

cdr3_aa: CASSFQGQETQYF
v_call: TRBV7-9
j_call: TRBJ2-5
clone_size: NA

cdr3_aa: CSARGWGGLSYEQYF
v_call: TRBV20-1
j_call: TRBJ2-7
clone_size: NA

cdr3_aa: CASRPGLGIEQFF
v_call: TRBV12-3/TRBV12-4
j_call: TRBJ2-1
clone_size: NA

cdr3_aa: CASSVPLDGAEDIQYF
v_call: TRBV9
j_call: TRBJ2-4
clone_size: NA

cdr3_aa: CASSFGTGGTYEQYF
v_call: TRBV11-2
j_call: TRBJ2-7
clone_size: NA

cdr3_aa: CASSQQPNTGELFF
v_call: TRBV7-9
j_call: TRBJ2-2
clone_size: NA

cdr3_aa: CASSLVQGGSTDTQYF
v_call: TRBV12-3/TRBV12-4
j_call: TRBJ2-3
clone_size: NA

cdr3_aa: CASSELAGGPQETQYF
v_call: TRBV6-1
j_call: TRBJ2-5
clone_size: NA

cdr3_aa: CSARPLGGGGDEQFF
v_call: TRBV20-1
j_call: TRBJ2-1
clone_size: NA

cdr3_aa: CSARYDAGEQYF
v_call: TRBV20-1
j_call: TRBJ2-7
clone_size: NA

cdr3_aa: CASSLQSTRQETQYF
v_call: TRBV5-5
j_call: TRBJ2-5
clone_size: NA

cdr3_aa: CASSLSLLGGGTDTQYF
v_call: TRBV7-2
j_call: TRBJ2-3
clone_size: NA